Described below is a single T cell receptor beta chain sequence and its context. Its antigen is not identified. Some clones are missing from TCRdb's copy, which holds only in-frame ones; the method was immunoSEQ multiplex PCR. The top ten clones hold under 20% of a sample with around 120,000 clones, about nine tenths of them seen once. This record comes from a study of T cell responses to AZD1222 COVID-19 vaccine. Trimming removed 5 bases from V and 4 bases from J, with 6 bases in between. Germline V gives CDR1 SEHNR, CDR2 FQNEAQ (reference sequence). CDR3 length equals 11 residues. Overall study findings and caveats: Regions 160-218 and 743-854 dominated among vaccine-associated CD4 TCRs spanning spike. Only a handful of AZD1222 recipients, more than 5 in all, had baseline seropositivity. Spike-specific TCR breadth rose after two AZD1222 doses, and depth rose as well.

The sample consisted of peripheral blood, taken on day 0 of MenACWY control vaccination. The TCR originated in an adult in good health. The rearrangement joins TRBV7-9 to TRBJ2-7; D gene unclear. CDR3 in amino acids: CASSRTYEQYF. In nucleotides, the CDR3 is TGTGCCAGCAGCCGCACATACGAGCAGTACTTC.